Ten or more counts support the clone carrying this TCR beta chain. The data originate from a study of low-dose radiotherapy and immunotherapy resistance in tumors. Overall study context: Intravenous nivolumab 240 mg every two weeks plus ipilimumab 1 mg/kg every six weeks was given to patients.

Gene-specific TRAV and TRBV primers were used for first-strand cDNA, covering alpha and beta chains. For amplifying TCRs, the PCR ran for 15 to 20 cycles with Phusion, which was used together with a constant-region primer and the adapter on the V primers. TCRdb reprocessed the reads with MiXCR, giving one entry per CDR3 protein. The table has approximately 90,000 distinct CDR3 sequences, roughly 9% seen once; the top ten hold 0.95% to 1.3%. The V gene lost 6 bases and the J gene lost 1 base, with 16 bases spanning the gap. This CDR3 has 15 amino acids. Germline CDR1 DFQATT, CDR2 SNEGSKA (reference sequence). Documented time point: before trial treatment. Donors received nivolumab, ipilimumab, aspirin, low-dose cyclophosphamide and low-dose radiotherapy.

This specimen was PBMCs, taken before treatment. The V call is TRBV20-1, the J call TRBJ2-4; possible D gene TRBD1, 6 bases. This receptor was taken from a male donor with prostate cancer. The CDR3, as DNA: TGCAGTGCCCCAGACCGCAGGGGTGCCAAAAACATTCAGTACTTC. It translates to CSAPDRRGAKNIQYF.